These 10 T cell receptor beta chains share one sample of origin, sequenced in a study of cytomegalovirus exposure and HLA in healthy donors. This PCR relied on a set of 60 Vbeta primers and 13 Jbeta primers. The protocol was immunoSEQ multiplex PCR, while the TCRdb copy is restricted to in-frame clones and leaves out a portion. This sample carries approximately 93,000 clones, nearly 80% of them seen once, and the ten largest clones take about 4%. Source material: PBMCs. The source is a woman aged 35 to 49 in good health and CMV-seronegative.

The DNA of the CDR3 is TGTGCCAGCAGCGTAGGTTATGGAGATGGCTACACCTTC. This codes for CASSVGYGDGYTF. The chain combines TRBV9 with TRBJ1-2; no reliable D call. CDR1 is SGDLS and CDR2 is YYNGEE in the germline V gene. The CDR3 length is 13 residues. Deletions cut 0 bases from V and 6 bases from J, with 9 bases between.

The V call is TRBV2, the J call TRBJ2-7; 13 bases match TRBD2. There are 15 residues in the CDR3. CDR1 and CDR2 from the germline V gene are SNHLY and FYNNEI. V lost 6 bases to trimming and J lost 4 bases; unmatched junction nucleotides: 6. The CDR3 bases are TGTGCCAGCAGACAGGGACTAGCGGGGAATTACGAGCAGTACTTC. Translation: CASRQGLAGNYEQYF.

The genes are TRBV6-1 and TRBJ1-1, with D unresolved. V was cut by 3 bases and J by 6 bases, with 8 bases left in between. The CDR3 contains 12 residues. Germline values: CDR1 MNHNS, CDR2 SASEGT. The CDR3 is CASSERIPEAFF. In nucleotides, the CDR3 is TGTGCCAGCAGTGAGAGGATCCCTGAAGCTTTCTTT.

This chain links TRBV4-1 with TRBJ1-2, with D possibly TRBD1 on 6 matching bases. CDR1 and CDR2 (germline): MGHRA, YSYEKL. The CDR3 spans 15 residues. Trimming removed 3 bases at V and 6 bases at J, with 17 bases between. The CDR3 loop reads CASSQEGTPADGYTF. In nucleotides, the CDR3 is TGCGCCAGCAGCCAGGAAGGGACACCCGCTGATGGCTACACCTTC.

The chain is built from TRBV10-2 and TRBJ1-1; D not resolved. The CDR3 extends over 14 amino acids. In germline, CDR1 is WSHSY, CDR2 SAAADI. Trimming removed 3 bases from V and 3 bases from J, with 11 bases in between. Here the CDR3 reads CASSEMTEYTEAFF. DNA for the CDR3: TGCGCCAGCAGTGAAATGACGGAGTACACTGAAGCTTTCTTT.

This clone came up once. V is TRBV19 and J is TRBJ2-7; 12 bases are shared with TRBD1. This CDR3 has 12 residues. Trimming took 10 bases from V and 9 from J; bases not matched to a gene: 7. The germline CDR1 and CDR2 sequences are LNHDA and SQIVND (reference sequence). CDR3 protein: CATSGTGGAQYF. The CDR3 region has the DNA TGTGCCACCTCCGGGACAGGGGGCGCGCAGTACTTC.

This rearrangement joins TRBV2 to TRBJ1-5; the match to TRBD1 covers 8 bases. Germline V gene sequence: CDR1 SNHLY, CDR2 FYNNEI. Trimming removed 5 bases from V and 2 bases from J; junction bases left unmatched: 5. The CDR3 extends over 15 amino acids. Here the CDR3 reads CASSPDRVGNQPQHF. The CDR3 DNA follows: TGTGCCAGCAGTCCGGACAGGGTAGGCAATCAGCCCCAGCATTTT.

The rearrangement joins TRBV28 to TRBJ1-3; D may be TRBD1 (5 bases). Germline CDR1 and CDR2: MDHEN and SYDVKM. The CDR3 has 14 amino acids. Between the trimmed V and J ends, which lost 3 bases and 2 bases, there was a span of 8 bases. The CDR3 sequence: CASSFPRAGNTIYF. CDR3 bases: TGTGCCAGCAGTTTTCCCAGGGCTGGAAACACCATATATTTT.

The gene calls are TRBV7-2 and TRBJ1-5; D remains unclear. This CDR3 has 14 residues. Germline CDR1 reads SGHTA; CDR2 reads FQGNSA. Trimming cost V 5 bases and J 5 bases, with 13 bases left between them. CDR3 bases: TGTGCCAGCAGCGCCGGGAGGTTGGATCAGCCCCAGCATTTT. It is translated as CASSAGRLDQPQHF.

This CDR3 reads CASSGQDTSSTQYF. Here the CDR3 DNA reads TGTGCCAGCAGCGGCCAGGACACCAGCAGTACGCAGTATTTT. The chain joins TRBV5-6 to TRBJ2-3; TRBD1 might be the D (5 bases). V was clipped by 4 bases and J by 8 bases, with 17 bases between them. Germline values: CDR1 SGHDT, CDR2 YYEEEE. The CDR3 contains 14 residues.